The 26 T cell receptor beta chains below come from one sample, sequenced in a study of CD8 T cells in ankylosing spondylitis. The antigens these receptors bind are not known. Study results and caveats: What seemed typical of ankylosing spondylitis blood was a TCR beta motif built from about eight highly homologous variants.

In TCRdb, the 5' RACE reads were re-called with MiXCR into one record per CDR3 protein. The data hold some 700,000 distinct CDR3 sequences, with around 19% observed a single time. Sequenced input: blood, either unsorted or a sorted T cell fraction (not recorded which). Receptors originate from a male donor with ankylosing spondylitis.

As concerns this clonotype: The junction does not match germline at one end; this may be a read error. The V and J genes are TRBV25-1 and TRBJ2-2, with D tentatively TRBD2 (6 bases). This CDR3 region has 15 residues. The germline CDR1 and CDR2 sequences are MGHDK and SYGVNS. CDR3 residues: CASRPSLGGTGELFF. DNA of the CDR3: TGTGCCAGCAGGCCTTCGTTGGGAGGCACCGGGGAGCTTTTTTTT.

This clonotype came up many times. V is TRBV12-3 or TRBV12-4 and J is TRBJ2-7, with 8 bases lining up with TRBD2. The CDR3 sequence is 14 residues long. Trimming cost V 6 bases and J 0 bases; bases outside gene matches: 4. CDR3 amino acids: CASRSSGGSYEQYF. The CDR3 DNA reads TGTGCCAGCAGGTCCAGCGGGGGCTCCTACGAGCAGTACTTC.

This clonotype was recorded a few times. V usage is TRBV5-1 and J usage is TRBJ1-1; D is unresolved. The CDR3 runs 13 residues. Germline V gene sequence: CDR1 SGHRS, CDR2 YFSETQ. Trimming left V 6 bases short and J 8 bases short, with 17 bases between. CDR3 sequence (DNA): TGCGCCAGCAACTCGAACCAGGATTCCGAAGCTTTCTTT. It specifies CASNSNQDSEAFF.

This clonotype was seen a handful of times. This chain links TRBV12-3 or TRBV12-4 with TRBJ2-3; 7 bases fit TRBD1. J was trimmed by 5 bases and V by 5 bases; bases with no gene match: 10. The CDR3 sequence is 15 residues long. This chain's CDR3 is CASSPTPGGVDTQYF. CDR3 nucleotides: TGTGCCAGCAGTCCAACGCCAGGGGGAGTAGATACGCAGTATTTT.

The chain combines TRBV5-1 with TRBJ2-2; D may be TRBD1 (5 bases). The CDR3 loop spans 16 amino acids. Per the germline V gene, CDR1 is SGHRS and CDR2 is YFSETQ. The V end lost 0 bases, the J end lost 1 base, and 10 bases lay between the germline ends. CDR3 residues: CASSLEGVMNTGELFF. The DNA of the CDR3 is TGCGCCAGCAGCTTGGAAGGGGTGATGAACACCGGGGAGCTGTTTTTT.

The chain uses TRBV5-1 and TRBJ2-3; 12 bases align to TRBD2. CDR1 SGHRS and CDR2 YFSETQ come from the germline V gene. The CDR3 has 17 amino acids. The junction had 13 bases not matched to a gene; V was cut back by 5 bases and J by 6 bases. This CDR3 is CASSSGRTSGTTDTQYF. The CDR3 DNA follows: TGCGCCAGCAGTTCCGGCAGGACTAGCGGGACAACGGATACGCAGTATTTT.

This clonotype was recorded a few times. CDR3 loop: CASRPGLEYNEQFF. The CDR3 region has the DNA TGTGCCAGCAGGCCGGGACTAGAGTACAATGAGCAGTTCTTC. The chain is built from TRBV25-1 and TRBJ2-1; 8 bases align to TRBD2. V lost 6 bases and J lost 4; bases outside the gene matches: 5. The CDR3 has 14 amino acids. CDR1 and CDR2 (germline): MGHDK, SYGVNS.

The chain is built from TRBV5-1 and TRBJ2-7; no clear D. CDR1 SGHRS and CDR2 YFSETQ come from the germline V gene. The CDR3 has 13 residues. V was pared by 4 bases and J by 7 bases, with 15 bases between. Here the CDR3 reads CASSAGHNWEQYF. DNA for the CDR3: TGCGCCAGCAGCGCTGGCCACAACTGGGAGCAGTACTTC. Together with reference TRBV5-1 and TRBJ2-7, the CDR3 gives the full variable domain: KAGVTQTPRYLIKTRGQQVTLSCSPISGHRSVSWYQQTPGQGLQFLFEYFSETQRNKGNFPGRFSGRQFSNSRSEMNVSTLELGDSALYLCASSAGHNWEQYFGPGTRLTVT.

The V gene is TRBV28, the J gene TRBJ2-5, with 11 bases matching TRBD1. The CDR3 is 15 amino acids. The germline V gene has CDR1 MDHEN and CDR2 SYDVKM. Trimming took 4 bases from V and 4 from J; bases not matched to a gene: 5. CDR3 in amino acids: CASSSRGQGVETQYF. DNA of the CDR3: TGTGCCAGCAGTTCCCGGGGACAGGGGGTAGAGACCCAGTACTTC.

The V and J genes are TRBV12-3 or TRBV12-4 and TRBJ2-2; TRBD2 might be the D (5 bases). The CDR3 runs 13 residues. V gave up 8 bases and J gave up 0 bases, with 7 bases separating them. The CDR3 sequence is CASWRPNTGELFF. The CDR3 bases are TGTGCCAGCTGGAGGCCGAACACCGGGGAGCTGTTTTTT.

CDR3 bases: TGTGCCAGCAGTTTCTATCGTGGACAGGCCTCCTACGAGCAGTACTTC. As protein: CASSFYRGQASYEQYF. The chain employs TRBV6-5 and TRBJ2-7; 7 bases agree with TRBD1. V dropped 4 bases and J dropped 0; count of bases not matched to a gene: 9. The germline V gene encodes CDR1 MNHEY and CDR2 SVGAGI. CDR3 size: 16 residues.

This clonotype turned up a few times. V and J are TRBV5-6 and TRBJ2-3; maybe TRBD2 (5 bases). Germline CDR1 reads SGHDT; CDR2 reads YYEEEE. Between the trimmed V and J ends, which lost 2 bases and 12 bases, there was a span of 22 bases. The CDR3 runs to 15 residues. CDR3 protein: CASSFWGAGPDVQYF. The CDR3 coding sequence is TGTGCCAGCAGCTTTTGGGGAGCAGGTCCCGATGTCCAGTATTTT.

This clonotype has more than one count but fewer than ten. The chain combines TRBV29-1 with TRBJ2-3, with D possibly matching TRBD2 (5 bases). Trimming stripped 6 bases from V and 2 bases from J, with 12 bases between. In germline, CDR1 is SQVTM, CDR2 ANQGSEA. The CDR3 has 13 amino acids. Written as DNA, the CDR3 is TGCAGCGTCCGGACTCGCTTCACAGATACGCAGTATTTT. This sequence encodes CSVRTRFTDTQYF.

The chain carries TRBV7-8 and TRBJ1-6; TRBD1 aligns across 7 bases. Per germline, CDR1 SGHVS and CDR2 FQNEAQ. There are 14 residues in the CDR3. V trimming: 3 bases; J trimming: 7 bases; junction bases outside the gene matches: 3. The CDR3: CASSFIQGNSPLHF. The CDR3, as DNA: TGTGCCAGCAGCTTTATACAGGGGAATTCACCCCTCCACTTT.

V is TRBV18 and J is TRBJ1-6; tentatively, D is TRBD1 (6 bases). The germline gives CDR1 KGHSH, CDR2 LQKENI. The CDR3 loop spans 16 amino acids. V lost 2 bases and J 1 base, leaving 9 bases between the germline ends. CDR3 in amino acids: CASSPLDSSYNSPLHF. The CDR3 DNA is TGTGCCAGCTCACCATTGGACAGTTCCTATAATTCACCCCTCCACTTT. The entire variable domain, with the rest obtained from reference TRBV18 and TRBJ1-6, is as follows: NAGVMQNPRHLVRRRGQEARLRCSPMKGHSHVYWYRQLPEEGLKFMVYLQKENIIDESGMPKERFSAEFPKEGPSILRIQQVVRGDSAAYFCASSPLDSSYNSPLHFGNGTRLTVT.

In its sample, this clonotype was seen a few times. The rearrangement joins TRBV6-1 to TRBJ2-1, with a tentative D call TRBD1 (6 bases). The CDR3 covers 13 residues. The germline V and J ends were trimmed by 6 bases and 5 bases, with 11 bases remaining between them. From germline, CDR1 is MNHNS and CDR2 SASEGT. CDR3 amino acids: CASSNRAHNEQFF. DNA of the CDR3: TGTGCCAGCAGCAACAGGGCCCACAATGAGCAGTTCTTC.

The CDR3 nucleotides read TGCAGTGCCCCGGCTGTTCAAGGCTCCTATAATTCACCCCTCCACTTT. This translates into CSAPAVQGSYNSPLHF. V and J are TRBV20-1 and TRBJ1-6; D is uncertain. Trimming removed 6 bases at V and 0 bases at J, with 15 bases between. This CDR3 contains 16 residues. Germline V gives CDR1 DFQATT, CDR2 SNEGSKA (reference sequence).

This chain uses TRBV2 with TRBJ2-1; 10 bases are a match to TRBD2. The CDR3 is 18 residues long. J lost 2 bases, V lost 3 bases, and 10 bases had no gene match. The germline CDR1 and CDR2 sequences are SNHLY and FYNNEI. CDR3 region: CASSDAPSSGRTYNEQFF. The CDR3 DNA sequence: TGTGCCAGCAGTGATGCCCCCTCTAGCGGGAGAACCTACAATGAGCAGTTCTTC.

This clonotype was detected many times. The rearrangement joins TRBV9 to TRBJ2-7; 8 nucleotides match TRBD2. CDR3 length equals 14 residues. V was clipped by 3 bases and J by 2 bases; unmatched bases: 4. Per the germline V gene, CDR1 is SGDLS and CDR2 is YYNGEE. The DNA of the CDR3 is TGTGCCAGCAGCGCAGGACTAGCCGCCTACGAGCAGTACTTC. This translates into CASSAGLAAYEQYF.

There are a few counts of this clonotype. The chain carries TRBV4-2 and TRBJ2-2; 13 positions agree with TRBD2. The CDR3 is 21 residues long. V shed 4 bases, J shed 3 bases, and the junction held 17 bases outside the gene matches. Germline V CDR1 and CDR2: LGHNA, YNFKEQ. This CDR3 is CASSPEWAGRTSGGYTGELFF. The CDR3 DNA is TGTGCCAGCAGCCCAGAGTGGGCAGGCCGGACTAGCGGGGGATACACCGGGGAGCTGTTTTTT.

The genes are TRBV20-1 and TRBJ2-7, with 10 bases aligning to TRBD2. This CDR3 has 15 amino acids. V trimming: 1 base; J trimming: 3 bases; junction bases outside the gene matches: 6. Looked up from germline, CDR1 is DFQATT and CDR2 is SNEGSKA (reference sequence). The CDR3, as DNA: TGCAGTGCTAGAGTCCCCTCTAGCGGGAGCTACGAGCAGTACTTC. Amino acid sequence: CSARVPSSGSYEQYF.

There are many counts of this clonotype. The rearrangement links TRBV12-3 or TRBV12-4 to TRBJ2-5; TRBD2 is a possible D gene (7 bases). With 0 bases removed from V and 5 bases from J, the gap between germline ends came to 19 bases. The CDR3 is 17 amino acids. CDR3 bases: TGTGCCAGCAGTTTAGCGCTAAAGGGGGGGCAGGTGGAGACCCAGTACTTC. Its protein product is CASSLALKGGQVETQYF.

This clonotype was counted a few times. This rearrangement joins TRBV7-6 to TRBJ2-2, with D perhaps TRBD1 (5 bases). This CDR3 contains 15 residues. Trimming removed 2 bases from V and 1 base from J, with 8 bases in between. In germline, CDR1 is SGHVS, CDR2 FNYEAQ. CDR3 residues: CASSLQGGNTGELFF. The CDR3, as DNA: TGTGCCAGCAGCTTACAGGGCGGGAACACCGGGGAGCTGTTTTTT.

This clonotype was counted once. This chain links TRBV6-4 with TRBJ2-3; TRBD2 is a possible D gene (6 bases). The CDR3 is 16 residues long. V was cut by 2 bases and J by 0 bases, with 12 bases left in between. Per the germline V gene, CDR1 is MRHNA and CDR2 is SNTAGT. The CDR3 spells CASSDTRGTSTDTQYF. The DNA of the CDR3 is TGTGCCAGCAGTGACACGCGGGGTACTAGCACAGATACGCAGTATTTT.

This clonotype was observed a handful of times. The rearrangement joins TRBV4-2 to TRBJ2-6, with D uncertain. Trimming took 1 base from V and 0 from J, leaving 7 bases between them. Germline CDR1 reads LGHNA; CDR2 reads YNFKEQ. CDR3 size: 16 residues. In nucleotides, the CDR3 is TGTGCCAGCAGCCAAGCGCGAGGCTCTGGGGCCAACGTCCTGACTTTC. It encodes CASSQARGSGANVLTF.

This clonotype occurred a few times. This chain uses TRBV5-1 with TRBJ2-7, with no clear D. The V end was cut by 0 bases, the J end by 6 bases, with 10 bases between. This CDR3 is built from 13 residues. The germline gives CDR1 SGHRS, CDR2 YFSETQ. CDR3 region: CASSLGSTPEQYF. The CDR3 DNA sequence: TGCGCCAGCAGCTTGGGGTCTACTCCCGAGCAGTACTTC.